This note documents a single T cell receptor beta chain sequence. Antigen: not known. These data originate in a study of cytomegalovirus exposure and HLA in healthy donors. The wider study: Of 398 genotyped donors, 70% to 85% clustered with self-reported Caucasian donors.

Primers for the PCR totalled 60 Vbeta and 13 Jbeta. This table comes from immunoSEQ multiplex PCR, and its TCRdb copy is limited to in-frame clones, with some not included. The sample holds more than 130,000 clones; around 82% are singletons and the top ten take nearly 7%. CDR3 length: 15 residues. Per the germline V gene, CDR1 is KGHSH and CDR2 is LQKENI. The V and J ends lost 2 bases and 4 bases, in that order; junction bases with no gene match: 4. Study-wide results and caveats: Rarity held for most TCR sequences, but there were some public TCRs that occurred in many donors.

Input material: PBMCs. The rearrangement uses TRBV18 and TRBJ1-4, with TRBD1 matching over 7 bases. This TCR was sampled from a man aged 35-49 years in good health and CMV-seropositive. For the CDR3, the DNA is TGTGCCAGCTCACCATTCGGGACAGATAATGAAAAACTGTTTTTT. Encoded protein: CASSPFGTDNEKLFF.